The 24 T cell receptor beta chains below all came from one sample that was sequenced in a study of T-cell reconstitution after alpha-beta-depleted transplantation in children. Unique molecular identifiers were used to barcode this TCRbeta library. Via MiXCR, TCRdb re-called the PCR reads, giving one row per CDR3 protein. This repertoire shows about 610,000 distinct CDR3 sequences, over 9.5% found once; its top ten account for 4% to 5%. Sequenced here: PBMCs from the stem cell graft donor, sampled from the stem cell graft. These receptors all come from a human donor who donated a stem cell graft to a child with acute myeloid leukemia.

At least ten counts were recorded for this clonotype. The J gene is TRBJ2-1, the V gene TRBV20-1; TRBD2 matches 9 bases. CDR1 is DFQATT and CDR2 is SNEGSKA in the germline V gene (reference sequence). The CDR3 loop spans 13 amino acids. The CDR3 sequence: CRARAGGNNEQFF. The CDR3 nucleotides read TGCAGAGCGCGGGCGGGAGGGAACAATGAGCAGTTCTTC.

The table lists this clonotype with a few counts. The V and J genes are TRBV7-9 and TRBJ1-6; perhaps TRBD1 as D (6 bases). CDR3 length: 10 residues. The germline V and J ends were trimmed by 10 bases and 8 bases, with 6 bases remaining between them. Germline CDR1 is SEHNR and CDR2 is FQNEAQ (reference sequence). CDR3 bases: TGTGCCACAGGGGATTCACCCCTCCACTTT. Its protein is CATGDSPLHF.

This clonotype was picked up a small number of times. The chain is built from TRBV6-1 and TRBJ2-5, with 10 bases aligning to TRBD1. Germline CDR1 MNHNS, CDR2 SASEGT. V shed 4 bases, J shed 0 bases, and the junction held 2 bases outside the gene matches. The CDR3 sequence is 15 residues long. CDR3: CASSGDRGHQETQYF. DNA for the CDR3: TGTGCCAGCAGTGGGGACAGGGGTCACCAAGAGACCCAGTACTTC.

The V and J genes are TRBV12-3 or TRBV12-4 and TRBJ2-5; D gene ambiguous. Trimming cost V 7 bases and J 0 bases, with 6 bases left between them. The CDR3 is made up of 12 amino acids. DNA for the CDR3: TGTGCCAGCAACAAGTACCAAGAGACCCAGTACTTC. Encoded protein: CASNKYQETQYF.

This chain uses TRBV5-1 with TRBJ2-1; 8 nucleotides agree with TRBD2. The junction had 9 bases not matched to a gene; V was cut back by 3 bases and J by 7 bases. This CDR3 has 15 amino acids. Germline V lookup: CDR1 SGHRS, CDR2 YFSETQ. The CDR3 sequence: CASSWDGLARNEQFF. The CDR3, as DNA: TGCGCCAGCAGCTGGGATGGACTAGCTCGGAATGAGCAGTTCTTC.

The chain employs TRBV6-1 and TRBJ2-3; D is uncertain. Germline assignment: CDR1 MNHNS and CDR2 SASEGT. V was clipped by 3 bases and J by 1 base, with 17 bases between them. This CDR3 contains 17 residues. CDR3 coding DNA: TGTGCCAGCAGTGACTTGCAGGCCCGTACCCGCACAGATACGCAGTATTTT. It yields the protein CASSDLQARTRTDTQYF.

The table lists this clonotype with many counts. The chain is built from TRBV10-3 and TRBJ2-1; no definite D call. CDR3 length equals 12 residues. Germline assignment: CDR1 ENHRY and CDR2 SYGVKD. V was shortened by 5 bases and J by 7 bases, with 9 bases between the two germline ends. This CDR3 is CAISLQENEQFF. As DNA, the CDR3 is TGTGCCATCAGTTTGCAGGAAAATGAGCAGTTCTTC.

CDR3 in amino acids: CSTHGQESANEQFF. Written as DNA, the CDR3 is TGCAGCACCCACGGGCAGGAAAGCGCCAATGAGCAGTTCTTC. The chain employs TRBV29-1 and TRBJ2-1; D gene unclear. From germline, CDR1 is SQVTM and CDR2 ANQGSEA. Trimming stripped 8 bases from V and 6 bases from J, with 20 bases between. The CDR3 runs 14 residues.

The V and J genes are TRBV5-1 and TRBJ2-5; the D gene is possibly TRBD1 (5 bases). The CDR3 is 13 residues long. Trimming took 4 bases from V and 5 from J, leaving 12 bases between them. Germline values: CDR1 SGHRS, CDR2 YFSETQ. Written as DNA, the CDR3 is TGCGCCAGCAGCACCAGGGCCTCGGAGACCCAGTACTTC. Encoded protein: CASSTRASETQYF.

This clonotype was detected many times. The V gene is TRBV7-2, the J gene TRBJ2-7; no definite D call. V lost 0 bases and J lost 2, with 14 bases in between. CDR1 SGHTA and CDR2 FQGNSA come from the germline V gene. CDR3 length equals 16 residues. This CDR3 reads CASSLAPAVAAYEQYF. The CDR3, as DNA: TGTGCCAGCAGCTTAGCGCCGGCAGTTGCGGCCTACGAGCAGTACTTC.

This clonotype was seen a single time. Compared with germline, one end of the junction differs, possibly owing to a read error. V is TRBV20-1 and J is TRBJ2-1; D might be TRBD2 (6 bases). Germline CDR1 and CDR2: DFQATT and SNEGSKA (reference sequence). The CDR3 totals 17 residues. The CDR3: CCARDSGEVAVRNEQFF. As DNA, the CDR3 is TGCTGTGCTAGAGATAGTGGGGAGGTAGCGGTTAGGAATGAGCAGTTCTTC.

The genes are TRBV5-1 and TRBJ2-2; TRBD2 matches 11 bases. Germline V CDR1 and CDR2: SGHRS, YFSETQ. Trimming cost V 4 bases and J 4 bases; bases outside gene matches: 6. The CDR3 contains 16 residues. For the CDR3, the DNA is TGCGCCAGCAGCAACTCCGGGACTAGCGGCACCGGGGAGCTGTTTTTT. As protein: CASSNSGTSGTGELFF.

The chain couples TRBV29-1 to TRBJ2-3; 8 bases align to TRBD2. V was clipped by 3 bases and J by 3 bases; unmatched bases: 2. CDR3 length: 13 amino acids. Germline V gives CDR1 SQVTM, CDR2 ANQGSEA. The chain's CDR3 is CSVDSSGTDTQYF. The DNA of the CDR3 is TGCAGCGTTGATTCTAGCGGGACAGATACGCAGTATTTT.

This clonotype came up many times. The chain has TRBV29-1 and TRBJ2-3; 7 bases map to TRBD1. V was pared by 5 bases and J by 5 bases, with 1 base of the junction left unmatched. Germline V gene sequence: CDR1 SQVTM, CDR2 ANQGSEA. The CDR3 runs 11 residues. The CDR3 is CSVSGGDTQYF. The CDR3 bases are TGCAGCGTTTCAGGGGGAGATACGCAGTATTTT.

This clonotype has ten or more counts. The rearrangement uses TRBV20-1 and TRBJ2-3; tentatively, D is TRBD1 (6 bases). The CDR3 loop spans 12 amino acids. The V gene's germline CDR1 is DFQATT and CDR2 SNEGSKA (reference sequence). The CDR3 region has the DNA TGCAGCCCCCATGGGGGCTTGGATACGCAGTATTTT. Translating it yields CSPHGGLDTQYF.

The V gene is TRBV21-1, the J gene TRBJ2-2; the table's D call, TRBD2, has no DNA check behind it. TRBV21-1 is listed as a pseudogene. CDR3 length: 17 amino acids. This CDR3 is CASSPSGGRHSTGELFF. In nucleotides, the CDR3 is TGTGCCAGCAGCCCTTCGGGGGGACGGCACTCCACCGGGGAGCTGTTTTTT.

This clonotype was observed a handful of times. The chain uses TRBV15 and TRBJ2-1; TRBD2 agrees at 12 bases. Germline V gene sequence: CDR1 LNHNV, CDR2 YYDKDF (reference sequence). V lost 2 bases, J lost 7 bases, and 6 bases stayed unmatched. The CDR3 contains 16 residues. CDR3 sequence reads: CATSRLTSGSRNEQFF. CDR3 nucleotide sequence: TGTGCCACCAGCAGACTGACTAGCGGGAGTAGAAATGAGCAGTTCTTC.

The chain recombines TRBV5-1 with TRBJ2-6; maybe TRBD2 (6 bases). Trimming left V 4 bases short and J 2 bases short, with 16 bases between. The CDR3 loop spans 17 amino acids. Germline V gives CDR1 SGHRS, CDR2 YFSETQ. In DNA form, the CDR3 reads TGCGCCAGCAGCGCGGGACCGACCGCGCCTGGGGCCAACGTCCTGACTTTC. Amino acid sequence: CASSAGPTAPGANVLTF.

The rearrangement links TRBV12-3 or TRBV12-4 to TRBJ2-1, with D unclear. V lost 6 bases, J lost 5 bases, and 17 bases lay in between. The CDR3 length is 15 residues. This CDR3 is CASRTHPTGHNEQFF. The CDR3 nucleotides read TGTGCCAGCAGAACCCACCCCACTGGACACAATGAGCAGTTCTTC.

This chain links TRBV5-8 with TRBJ2-1, with D perhaps given as TRBD1 or TRBD2 (5 bases each). CDR3 length: 17 residues. Trimming shortened V by 3 bases and J by 7 bases, and 23 bases separated the two germline ends. The V gene's germline CDR1 is SGHTS and CDR2 YDEGEE. CDR3 loop: CASSSYGGGSYPNEQFF. The CDR3 bases are TGTGCCAGCAGCTCGTACGGTGGGGGTTCGTATCCTAATGAGCAGTTCTTC.

The chain couples TRBV20-1 to TRBJ2-2; the match to TRBD2 covers 9 bases. The CDR3 sequence is 17 residues long. CDR1 and CDR2 (germline): DFQATT, SNEGSKA (reference sequence). Trimming removed 0 bases from V and 2 bases from J; junction bases left unmatched: 7. CDR3 region: CSARDLQGLANTGELFF. CDR3 DNA: TGCAGTGCTAGAGATCTCCAGGGACTAGCTAACACCGGGGAGCTGTTTTTT.

This clonotype was observed a handful of times. The chain recombines TRBV6-1 with TRBJ1-3; D remains ambiguous. CDR1 MNHNS and CDR2 SASEGT come from the germline V gene. V lost 6 bases, J lost 0 bases, and 9 bases lay in between. This CDR3 spans 14 amino acids. CDR3 amino acids: CASSQQHSGNTIYF. CDR3 sequence (DNA): TGTGCCAGCAGCCAACAGCACTCTGGAAACACCATATATTTT.

This clonotype occurred many times. V is TRBV15 and J is TRBJ2-1; 8 nucleotides align to TRBD1. The length of the CDR3 is 16 residues. Per germline, CDR1 LNHNV and CDR2 YYDKDF (reference sequence). V shed 3 bases, J shed 7 bases, and the junction held 11 bases outside the gene matches. In nucleotides, the CDR3 is TGTGCCACCAGCAGTCTTAGGACAGGGTTGTCAAATGAGCAGTTCTTC. This translates into CATSSLRTGLSNEQFF.

This clonotype was recorded a few times. The V and J genes are TRBV21-1 and TRBJ1-1; TRBD1 was called by the table and not checked on the DNA. TRBV21-1 is marked as a pseudogene. This CDR3 is built from 15 residues. CDR3 amino acids: CASIPLRRGNTEAFF. DNA for the CDR3: TGTGCCAGCATCCCCCTGAGACGGGGGAACACTGAAGCTTTCTTT.